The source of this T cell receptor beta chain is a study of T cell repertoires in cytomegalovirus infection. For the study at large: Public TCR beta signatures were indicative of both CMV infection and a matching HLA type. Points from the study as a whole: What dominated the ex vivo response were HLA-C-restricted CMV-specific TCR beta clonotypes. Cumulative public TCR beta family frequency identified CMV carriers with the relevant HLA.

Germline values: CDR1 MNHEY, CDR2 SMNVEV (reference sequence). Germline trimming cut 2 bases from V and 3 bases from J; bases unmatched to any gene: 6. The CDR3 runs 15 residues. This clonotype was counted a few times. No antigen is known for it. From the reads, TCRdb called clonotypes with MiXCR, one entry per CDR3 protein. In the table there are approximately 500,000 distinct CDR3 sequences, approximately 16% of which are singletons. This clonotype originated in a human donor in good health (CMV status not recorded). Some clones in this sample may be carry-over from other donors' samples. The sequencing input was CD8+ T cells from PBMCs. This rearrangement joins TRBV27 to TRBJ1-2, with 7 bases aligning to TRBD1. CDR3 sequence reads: CASSLTVDRDYGYTF. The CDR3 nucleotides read TGTGCCAGCAGTTTAACCGTTGACAGGGACTATGGCTACACCTTC.